This TCR beta chain was sequenced during a study of T cells in localized non-small cell lung cancer. General study points: Adjacent lung held a median 57 of the top 100 tumor clones. Uninvolved adjacent lung had the highest recorded T cell clonality, with tumor below it. Higher adjacent-lung clonality was associated with shorter survival. Heterogeneity stays possible, as sequencing covered only one tumor region.

The CDR3 is 15 amino acids. Germline assignment: CDR1 LNHDA and CDR2 SQIVND (reference sequence). With 1 base removed from V and 4 bases from J, the gap between germline ends came to 13 bases. The repertoire was sequenced with immunoSEQ multiplex PCR; TCRdb's copy has only in-frame clones and lacks some. In the table there are approximately 76,000 clones, 65% to 85% of which are singletons. As regards this clone: Its antigen is unknown.

This chain joins TRBV19 and TRBJ1-2; no definite D call. The sample was peripheral blood, taken before any cancer treatment. The sequence came from a female donor older than 55 with stage I lung adenocarcinoma. The CDR3 reads CASSIATEAVYGYTF. The CDR3 coding sequence is TGTGCCAGTAGTATAGCTACAGAAGCCGTCTATGGCTACACCTTC.